A selection of T cell receptor beta chains follows, all from one sample in a study of CD8+CD57+ T cells in acquired aplastic anemia. In TCRdb, the reads were re-called with MiXCR into one record per CDR3 protein. The sample has 100,000 to 150,000 distinct CDR3 sequences, over 45% seen once. The sample consisted of sorted CD4+, CD8+, or CD8+CD57+ T cells (not recorded which) from PBMCs. These receptors were collected from a human donor in good health, serving as a control. Both conserved end residues are trimmed from each CDR3. Each record gives: J gene, V gene, CDR3 protein.

>TRBJ2-7|TRBV10-3
AISVLAREQY
>TRBJ1-5|TRBV20-1
SAGTENQPQH
>TRBJ2-2|TRBV20-1
SARPPPDTGELF
>TRBJ2-2|TRBV19
ATPNPSGLNTGELF
>TRBJ1-6|TRBV5-1
ASSLAGGVALH
>TRBJ1-2|TRBV10-3
AITMDRAYGYT
>TRBJ2-6|TRBV7-2
ASSFRGSGANVLT
>TRBJ2-3|TRBV20-1
SARDSSETQY
>TRBJ2-2|TRBV10-3
AISQTGTGELF
>TRBJ2-1|TRBV6-2/TRBV6-3
ASSYSIKGVEGEQF
>TRBJ2-3|TRBV6-4
ASSDGTSGTDTQY
>TRBJ2-3|TRBV2
ASSPVGVTDTQY
>TRBJ1-2|TRBV5-4
ASSSTGGFYGYT
>TRBJ2-3|TRBV29-1
SVPRRQGYADTQY
>TRBJ2-2|TRBV5-4
ASSFAGEDTGELF
>TRBJ2-2|TRBV7-8
ASSLRDRVGAGELF
>TRBJ1-6|TRBV7-3
ASSLRVDYNSPLH
>TRBJ1-4|TRBV4-3
ASSQDGDRGFQKLF
>TRBJ1-6|TRBV19
ASSIGENSPLH
>TRBJ1-4|TRBV2
ASSERPRDKLF
>TRBJ2-5|TRBV20-1
SARSRTGGQETQY
>TRBJ1-1|TRBV25-1
ASSESTGANTEAF
>TRBJ2-7|TRBV25-1
ASSARTEQY
>TRBJ1-6|TRBV7-6
ASSLRRAGAQWSSYNSPLH
>TRBJ2-7|TRBV7-2
TSSYPSGGWYEQH
>TRBJ2-3|TRBV6-2/TRBV6-3
ASSSAGGSGRTDTQY
>TRBJ2-5|TRBV6-5
ASSYSGQGVGETQY
>TRBJ2-7|TRBV10-3
ASSRPGQGTYEQY
>TRBJ2-5|TRBV13
ASSILAGGSQETQY
>TRBJ2-7|TRBV10-3
ATGQGAGEQY
>TRBJ2-7|TRBV6-1
ASSLRGQGEQY
>TRBJ1-1|TRBV7-2
ASSLVTGRAF
>TRBJ1-1|TRBV25-1
ASSAGQARHTEAF
>TRBJ1-5|TRBV7-9
ASSQDGQRNQPQH
>TRBJ2-5|TRBV5-4
ASSPPRTGGWETQY
>TRBJ2-7|TRBV29-1
SVDELRQGEQY
>TRBJ1-3|TRBV11-2
ASSSRMTGLNTIY
>TRBJ1-4|TRBV20-1
SAPMTGAEKLF